A selection of T cell receptor beta chains follows, all from one sample in a study of shared clonotypes between healthy human individuals. Repertoires were generated with immunoSEQ multiplex PCR, while TCRdb's copy carries only in-frame clones and drops some. Of about 2.3 million clones listed, around 92% are singletons. Sample: naive CD4+ T cells from PBMCs. These receptor sequences come from a man aged 18 to 29 in good health. Some clones in this sample may be carry-over from other donors' samples. Both conserved end residues are part of each CDR3. Fields, in order: D gene, V gene, J gene, CDR3 length, clone size, CDR3 protein, CDR3 DNA. The D gene is left open where the match is weak. Clone size is shown for a subset of rows, as once, few, many or a class of expanded clone.

.,TRBV27,TRBJ1-5,13,.,CASSFHGAQPQHF,TGTGCCAGCAGTTTCCACGGTGCACAGCCCCAGCATTTT
.,TRBV28,TRBJ1-2,16,.,CASRVAAGSQVGGYTF,TGTGCCAGCAGGGTGGCTGCAGGTTCGCAGGTCGGGGGCTACACCTTC
.,TRBV11-1,TRBJ2-1,13,.,CATRQNSYNEQFF,TGTGCCACCCGACAGAACTCCTACAATGAGCAGTTCTTC
.,TRBV5-1,TRBJ2-5,11,.,CASSVETTQYF,TGCGCCAGCAGCGTAGAAACGACCCAGTACTTC
TRBD1,TRBV4-1,TRBJ1-4,15,.,CASRRPGQGNEKLFF,TGCGCCAGCAGGCGACCGGGACAGGGTAATGAAAAACTGTTTTTT
TRBD1,TRBV6-5,TRBJ2-7,14,.,CASSSHRGINEQYF,TGTGCCAGCAGTTCCCACAGGGGAATAAACGAGCAGTACTTC
TRBD1,TRBV19,TRBJ1-5,13,few,CATDDRVNQPQHF,TGTGCCACTGATGACAGGGTCAATCAGCCCCAGCATTTT
.,TRBV25-1,TRBJ2-2,16,.,CASSVGGAKNTGELFF,TGTGCCAGCAGTGTGGGGGGTGCAAAGAACACCGGGGAGCTGTTTTTT
.,TRBV29-1,TRBJ1-1,11,.,CSVNTFTEAFF,TGCAGCGTCAATACATTCACTGAAGCTTTCTTT
.,TRBV6-6,TRBJ2-3,16,.,CASSAAGARGTDTQYF,TGTGCCAGCAGCGCGGCGGGCGCAAGGGGCACAGATACGCAGTATTTT
.,TRBV5-1,TRBJ2-4,14,.,CASSLMGSDKIQYF,TGCGCCAGCAGCTTGATGGGCAGCGATAAAATTCAGTACTTC
.,TRBV5-1,TRBJ2-1,16,.,CASSQSVLSSYNEQFF,TGCGCCAGCAGCCAGTCGGTACTATCGTCCTACAATGAGCAGTTCTTC
.,TRBV11-2,TRBJ2-7,11,.,CASSLPGEQYF,TGTGCCAGCAGCCTCCCCGGAGAGCAGTACTTC
.,TRBV6-6,TRBJ1-5,12,.,CASSYVNQPQHF,TGTGCCAGCAGTTATGTCAATCAGCCCCAGCATTTT
.,TRBV18,TRBJ2-1,13,.,CASSSNDRNEQFF,TGTGCCAGCTCATCCAACGACAGGAATGAGCAGTTCTTC